Described below is a single T cell receptor beta chain sequence and its context. Germline values: CDR1 MNHEY, CDR2 SMNVEV (reference sequence). Deletions cut 5 bases from V and 4 bases from J, with 22 bases between. This CDR3 contains 17 residues. TCRdb re-analysed the RT-PCR reads in MiXCR, keeping a single row per CDR3 protein. The sample yields 900,000 to 1,000,000 distinct CDR3 sequences, under 20% seen once. This specimen belongs to a study of patients and donors after allogeneic stem cell transplantation. What was sequenced was blood, either unsorted or a sorted T cell fraction (not recorded which). This TCR derives from a human donor who was either an allogeneic HSCT recipient or a stem cell or donor lymphocyte infusion donor (not recorded which). It is not recorded whose cells these are; they may come from a transplant donor. This sequence joins TRBV27 and TRBJ2-3, with D possibly being TRBD1 (6 bases). The CDR3 DNA follows: TGTGCCAGCAGTCCATCCTACCGGGACACATCACCAGATACGCAGTATTTT. Amino acid sequence: CASSPSYRDTSPDTQYF.